This TCR beta chain was identified during a study of blood T cell repertoires in COVID-19. In the study overall: Researchers got acute and convalescent COVID-19 samples from the United States, Italy and Spain. PBMCs, B-cell-depleted T cells, or T cells provided the cDNA or gDNA that made up the material.

From germline, CDR1 is LNHDA and CDR2 SQIVND (reference sequence). The CDR3 runs to 15 residues. Germline trimming cut 1 base from V and 5 bases from J; bases unmatched to any gene: 4. In the original workflow: Researchers report that nucleated cell counts were estimated from reference gene primer amplification. Repertoires were generated with immunoSEQ multiplex PCR, while TCRdb's copy carries only in-frame clones and drops some. V and J calls plus clone size are reproduced from that table; the DNA served to infer D and trimming. Here the sample spans tens of thousands of clones, over 85% being singletons.

This rearrangement joins TRBV19 to TRBJ2-3; 9 bases line up with TRBD1. This receptor was identified in a man aged 45-60 years with acute or convalescent COVID-19. Input material: peripheral blood. The CDR3 protein is CASSIGTGVGDTQYF. For the CDR3, the DNA is TGTGCCAGTAGTATAGGGACAGGGGTTGGAGATACGCAGTATTTT.